The next 5 T cell receptor beta chains were all read from a single sample in a study of T cell responses to AZD1222 COVID-19 vaccine. Clones were read by immunoSEQ multiplex PCR, and TCRdb kept only the in-frame ones, dropping some. This sample has around 90,000 clones, with about 88% found just once. The input for sequencing was peripheral blood, taken on day 0 of AZD1222 vaccination. Every receptor here comes from an adult in good health.

This rearrangement joins TRBV7-9 to TRBJ2-2; D remains ambiguous. Germline CDR1 is SEHNR and CDR2 is FQNEAQ (reference sequence). V dropped 5 bases and J dropped 2 bases, with 9 bases sitting between them. The length of the CDR3 is 14 residues. As DNA, the CDR3 is TGTGCCAGCAGCCCCCGTGGCAACACCGGGGAGCTGTTTTTT. Translation: CASSPRGNTGELFF.

This chain joins TRBV6-5 and TRBJ1-2; 7 nucleotides align to TRBD1. V shed 2 bases, J shed 7 bases, and the junction held 7 bases outside the gene matches. Germline V gene lookup returns CDR1 MNHEY and CDR2 SVGAGI. The CDR3 consists of 14 residues. CDR3 coding DNA: TGTGCCAGCAGTTACCTAGGGGGCTCGGGTGGCTACACCTTC. Its protein product is CASSYLGGSGGYTF.

The chain uses TRBV10-2 and TRBJ1-1; D perhaps matches TRBD1 (5 bases). The CDR3 loop spans 12 amino acids. Trimming took 2 bases from V and 10 from J, leaving 11 bases between them. The V gene's germline CDR1 is WSHSY and CDR2 SAAADI. The CDR3 protein is CASSEDIGGAFF. As DNA, the CDR3 is TGCGCCAGCAGTGAGGATATTGGGGGAGCTTTCTTT.

This rearrangement joins TRBV29-1 to TRBJ2-7, with D possibly TRBD1 on 5 matching bases. CDR1 is SQVTM and CDR2 is ANQGSEA in the germline V gene. The CDR3 extends over 12 amino acids. The ends were cut back, 6 bases at V and 5 bases at J, with 14 bases in the middle. The DNA of the CDR3 is TGCAGCGTCAGGGTGACATCGGACGAGCAGTACTTC. This gives the protein CSVRVTSDEQYF.

V and J are TRBV5-6 and TRBJ1-1, with TRBD1 identical over 9 bases. V lost 4 bases to trimming and J lost 3 bases; unmatched junction nucleotides: 7. Germline CDR1 SGHDT, CDR2 YYEEEE. This CDR3 spans 15 amino acids. CDR3 coding DNA: TGTGCCAGCAGCCCTGACAGGGGGTGGGACACTGAAGCTTTCTTT. It encodes CASSPDRGWDTEAFF.